Described below is a single T cell receptor beta chain sequence and its context. This sample is drawn from a study of T cell changes during pregnancy in multiple sclerosis. Produced via immunoSEQ multiplex PCR; TCRdb's table is partial and in-frame only. Of around 69,000 clones listed, roughly 90% are singletons. The sample in question was CD8+ T cells from peripheral blood mononuclear cells, obtained before pregnancy. This receptor was identified in a female donor with multiple sclerosis, enrolled in a pregnancy study.

The CDR3 loop is CASSLKSGAATDTQYF. CDR3 bases: TGCGCCAGCAGCTTGAAGAGCGGGGCGGCCACAGATACGCAGTATTTT. The chain employs TRBV5-1 and TRBJ2-3; 7 nucleotides match TRBD2. The CDR3 runs 16 residues. The germline V gene has CDR1 SGHRS and CDR2 YFSETQ. Unmatched junction bases numbered 7, after V lost 1 base and J lost 2 bases.